Ten or more counts support the clone carrying this T cell receptor (beta chain). Its antigen is unidentified. This entry belongs to a study of CD8+CD57+ T cells in acquired aplastic anemia. The overall study: Each DNA sample taken from sorted CD4+ and CD8+ cells came to 3.2 ug on average. Study findings and constraints: A significant difference in CD8+ Simpson's diversity between patients and controls was not found. Between patients and controls, about 31 CD8+ CDR3 sequences were found in common.

Genomic DNA templated the TCR beta VDJ and CDR3 profiling. TCRdb redid the calling of the reads with MiXCR, one entry per CDR3 protein. The data contain 150,000 to 200,000 distinct CDR3 sequences, about 64% of them singletons. V gave up 3 bases and J gave up 1 base, with 7 bases separating them. The CDR3 loop spans 13 amino acids. Germline CDR1 is LNHDA and CDR2 is SQIVND (reference sequence). The sequencing sample was made of sorted CD4+, CD8+, or CD8+CD57+ T cells (not recorded which) from PBMCs. The rearrangement uses TRBV19 and TRBJ2-7, with TRBD2 as a possible D gene (6 bases). This sequence was found in a human donor with severe aplastic anemia or a healthy control (not recorded which). CDR3: CASSMAGSYEQYF. CDR3 bases: TGTGCCAGTAGTATGGCGGGGTCCTACGAGCAGTACTTC.